These T cell receptor beta chains were read from a single sample in a study of T cell responses to AZD1222 COVID-19 vaccine. TCRdb's copy holds only in-frame clones and misses some; the assay was immunoSEQ multiplex PCR. Altogether 150,000 to 200,000 clones are present, just over 85% being singletons, with the ten largest covering 7.5% to 9.5%. The input for sequencing was peripheral blood, taken on day 0 of AZD1222 vaccination. Receptors were obtained from an adult in good health. The CDR3 runs from the conserved cysteine through the conserved F or W. The D gene is left open where the match is weak. Only some rows state a clone size, as once, few, many or a class for expanded clones.

j_gene: TRBJ2-2; abundance: -; d_gene: -; v_gene: TRBV9; CDR3aa: CASSVYRVDGELFF; CDR3nt: TGTGCCAGCAGCGTTTACAGGGTCGACGGGGAGCTGTTTTTT
j_gene: TRBJ1-1; abundance: -; d_gene: -; v_gene: TRBV5-1; CDR3aa: CASSENSGGTEAFF; CDR3nt: TGCGCCAGCAGCGAGAATAGCGGAGGCACTGAAGCTTTCTTT
j_gene: TRBJ2-7; abundance: -; d_gene: -; v_gene: TRBV18; CDR3aa: CASPGVGTSGNEQYF; CDR3nt: TGTGCCAGCCCTGGAGTGGGGACCTCCGGAAACGAGCAGTACTTC
j_gene: TRBJ2-7; abundance: -; d_gene: TRBD1; v_gene: TRBV27; CDR3aa: CASSLHDRATYEQYF; CDR3nt: TGTGCCAGCAGTTTACACGACAGGGCGACCTACGAGCAGTACTTC
j_gene: TRBJ1-1; abundance: -; d_gene: -; v_gene: TRBV4-1; CDR3aa: CASRLGQMNTEAFF; CDR3nt: TGCGCCAGCAGACTAGGACAGATGAACACTGAAGCTTTCTTT
j_gene: TRBJ2-7; abundance: -; d_gene: -; v_gene: TRBV12-5; CDR3aa: CASGFQRLSSYEQYF; CDR3nt: TGTGCTAGTGGTTTTCAGAGGCTTAGCTCCTACGAGCAGTACTTC
j_gene: TRBJ1-1; abundance: -; d_gene: TRBD1; v_gene: TRBV28; CDR3aa: CASTLEDRGLNTEAFF; CDR3nt: TGTGCCAGCACCCTAGAGGACAGGGGGCTGAACACTGAAGCTTTCTTT
j_gene: TRBJ2-2; abundance: -; d_gene: -; v_gene: TRBV6-5; CDR3aa: CASRRGTNTGELFF; CDR3nt: TGTGCCAGCAGAAGGGGGACGAACACCGGGGAGCTGTTTTTT
j_gene: TRBJ2-1; abundance: -; d_gene: TRBD1; v_gene: TRBV4-1; CDR3aa: CASSKGQGTSYNEQFF; CDR3nt: TGCGCCAGCAGCAAGGGACAGGGGACGAGTTACAATGAGCAGTTCTTC
j_gene: TRBJ2-7; abundance: -; d_gene: -; v_gene: TRBV19; CDR3aa: CASSGFSYEQYF; CDR3nt: TGTGCCAGTAGTGGGTTCTCCTACGAGCAGTACTTC
j_gene: TRBJ2-3; abundance: -; d_gene: -; v_gene: TRBV3-1/TRBV3-2; CDR3aa: CASSQEGIDTQYF; CDR3nt: TGTGCCAGCAGCCAAGAGGGGATTGATACGCAGTATTTT
j_gene: TRBJ2-7; abundance: once; d_gene: TRBD2; v_gene: TRBV5-1; CDR3aa: CASSVPGLASEQYF; CDR3nt: TGCGCCAGCAGCGTCCCGGGACTAGCGTCCGAGCAGTACTTC
j_gene: TRBJ1-3; abundance: -; d_gene: TRBD1; v_gene: TRBV27; CDR3aa: CASSSSWTGRNTIYF; CDR3nt: TGTGCCAGCAGTTCCTCCTGGACAGGGAGGAACACCATATATTTT
j_gene: TRBJ2-3; abundance: -; d_gene: TRBD2; v_gene: TRBV24-1; CDR3aa: CATSDCLEVAGVSGTDTQYF; CDR3nt: TGTGCCACCAGTGATTGCCTTGAGGTAGCGGGGGTCTCTGGGACAGATACGCAGTATTTT
j_gene: TRBJ2-7; abundance: -; d_gene: -; v_gene: TRBV30; CDR3aa: CACMTGSYEQYF; CDR3nt: TGTGCCTGTATGACAGGCTCCTACGAGCAGTACTTC
j_gene: TRBJ2-3; abundance: -; d_gene: -; v_gene: TRBV19; CDR3aa: CASSMGAWGTDTQYF; CDR3nt: TGTGCCAGTAGTATGGGGGCGTGGGGCACAGATACGCAGTATTTT
j_gene: TRBJ1-2; abundance: -; d_gene: -; v_gene: TRBV27; CDR3aa: CASSLDSSIPLYGYTF; CDR3nt: TGTGCCAGCAGTTTGGACAGCTCTATCCCCCTCTATGGCTACACCTTC
j_gene: TRBJ2-7; abundance: once; d_gene: -; v_gene: TRBV11-2; CDR3aa: CASSLEGGTAYEQYF; CDR3nt: TGTGCCAGCAGCTTAGAGGGGGGGACAGCCTACGAGCAGTACTTC
j_gene: TRBJ2-7; abundance: -; d_gene: -; v_gene: TRBV21-1; CDR3aa: CASSKEAGSSYEQYF; CDR3nt: TGTGCCAGCAGCAAAGAGGCAGGGAGCTCCTACGAGCAGTACTTC
j_gene: TRBJ2-7; abundance: -; d_gene: TRBD2; v_gene: TRBV6-5; CDR3aa: CASTRSGDGTYEQYF; CDR3nt: TGTGCCAGCACCCGCAGCGGGGACGGAACCTACGAGCAGTACTTC
j_gene: TRBJ1-1; abundance: -; d_gene: TRBD1; v_gene: TRBV7-2; CDR3aa: CASSPRGLDTEAFF; CDR3nt: TGTGCCAGCAGCCCCAGGGGGCTTGACACTGAAGCTTTCTTT
j_gene: TRBJ2-5; abundance: -; d_gene: -; v_gene: TRBV19; CDR3aa: CASSMGLAETQYF; CDR3nt: TGTGCCAGTAGCATGGGCCTAGCGGAGACCCAGTACTTC
j_gene: TRBJ1-2; abundance: -; d_gene: -; v_gene: TRBV29-1; CDR3aa: CSVGTESVGYTF; CDR3nt: TGCAGCGTTGGGACAGAGTCGGTGGGCTACACCTTC
j_gene: TRBJ2-7; abundance: once; d_gene: TRBD1; v_gene: TRBV30; CDR3aa: CAWTQGPPGEQYF; CDR3nt: TGTGCCTGGACACAGGGGCCACCGGGGGAGCAGTACTTC
j_gene: TRBJ1-6; abundance: -; d_gene: -; v_gene: TRBV2; CDR3aa: CASRGPSSYNSPLHF; CDR3nt: TGTGCCAGCAGGGGGCCGAGCTCCTATAATTCACCCCTCCACTTT